A selection of T cell receptor beta chains follows, all from one sample in a study of radiation and T cells in renal cell carcinoma. Produced via immunoSEQ multiplex PCR; TCRdb's table is partial and in-frame only. The sample has roughly 5,000 clones; roughly two thirds are singletons. Sample: tumor tissue, taken from a patient whose treatment was nephrectomy without radiotherapy. The receptor source for this set is a human donor with renal cell carcinoma. CDR3s include the opening cysteine and the closing phenylalanine or tryptophan. D genes are given only for firm matches. Clone size is stated in some rows and not others, as once, few, many or a class when expanded.

abundance	v_gene	d_gene	j_gene	CDR3aa	CDR3nt
.	TRBV15	.	TRBJ2-3	CATSRAEAVGDTQYF	TGTGCCACCAGCAGAGCTGAGGCAGTGGGAGATACGCAGTATTTT
medium-sized	TRBV9	TRBD2	TRBJ2-5	CASSGGGASGSSGTQYF	TGTGCCAGCAGCGGGGGTGGGGCTAGCGGGAGTAGCGGGACCCAGTACTTC
once	TRBV7-9	TRBD1	TRBJ2-5	CASSLRFGQGTGETQYF	TGTGCCAGCAGCTTGAGGTTCGGACAGGGTACCGGGGAGACCCAGTACTTC
.	TRBV10-3	TRBD1	TRBJ1-5	CAISAYPGQGVRGYQPQHF	TGTGCCATCAGTGCGTACCCGGGTCAGGGGGTACGTGGGTATCAGCCCCAGCATTTT
.	TRBV4-2	TRBD2	TRBJ2-1	CASSQVGVIPGSGRNEQFF	TGTGCCAGCAGCCAGGTGGGGGTTATTCCAGGCAGCGGGAGGAATGAGCAGTTCTTC
.	TRBV5-6	.	TRBJ2-7	CASSRTAYEQYF	TGTGCCAGCAGCAGGACAGCCTACGAGCAGTACTTC
.	TRBV28	TRBD1	TRBJ2-2	CASSPSPTGSGTTGELFF	TGTGCCAGCAGTCCCTCCCCGACAGGGAGCGGTACCACCGGGGAGCTGTTTTTT
.	TRBV28	TRBD2	TRBJ2-7	CASSPPGGSYEQYF	TGTGCCAGCAGCCCCCCGGGGGGCTCCTACGAGCAGTACTTC
.	TRBV28	TRBD1	TRBJ2-7	CASSSVTGGHEQYF	TGTGCCAGCAGCTCGGTAACAGGGGGGCACGAGCAGTACTTC
.	TRBV12-2	.	TRBJ2-1	CASRLARVPVQGANNEQFF	TGTGCAAGTCGCTTAGCGCGGGTGCCTGTACAGGGGGCCAACAATGAGCAGTTCTTC
.	TRBV29-1	TRBD1	TRBJ2-7	CSVGQGDGDEQYF	TGCAGCGTTGGACAGGGAGACGGCGACGAGCAGTACTTC
few	TRBV6-1	.	TRBJ2-4	CASSAGTDLPKNIQYF	TGTGCCAGCAGTGCCGGGACGGACCTCCCCAAAAACATTCAGTACTTC
.	TRBV15	TRBD1	TRBJ1-5	CATSRDQGGSQPQHF	TGTGCCACCAGCAGAGATCAGGGGGGAAGTCAGCCCCAGCATTTT
few	TRBV27	.	TRBJ2-3	CASSLSRPDTQYF	TGTGCCAGCAGTTTATCGCGGCCAGATACGCAGTATTTT
.	TRBV6-5	.	TRBJ1-1	CASSYSRGDTEAFF	TGTGCCAGCAGTTACTCGAGGGGCGACACTGAAGCTTTCTTT
once	TRBV6-8	TRBD2	TRBJ2-1	CASSYGLAGRYNEQFF	TGTGCCAGCAGTTATGGATTAGCGGGACGGTACAATGAGCAGTTCTTC
.	TRBV9	.	TRBJ2-1	CASSPMTLSYNEQFF	TGTGCCAGCAGCCCCATGACGCTCTCCTACAATGAGCAGTTCTTC
.	TRBV2	.	TRBJ1-1	CAREGGAGMNTEAFF	TGTGCCAGGGAGGGAGGGGCCGGAATGAACACTGAAGCTTTCTTT
few	TRBV28	.	TRBJ1-6	CASSWAANNSPLHF	TGTGCCAGCAGTTGGGCAGCCAATAATTCACCCCTCCACTTT
.	TRBV18	.	TRBJ2-5	CASSPPSGGETQYF	TGTGCCAGCTCACCACCATCAGGGGGGGAGACCCAGTACTTC
.	TRBV6-5	TRBD1	TRBJ2-2	CASSPRTGGFGELFF	TGTGCCAGCAGCCCCCGGACAGGGGGCTTCGGGGAGCTGTTTTTT
.	TRBV6-5	.	TRBJ1-1	CASSTRGMNTEAFF	TGTGCCAGCAGTACGAGGGGAATGAACACTGAAGCTTTCTTT
.	TRBV2	.	TRBJ1-5	CASSEKGSGGQPQHF	TGTGCCAGCAGTGAGAAGGGGAGCGGCGGGCAGCCCCAGCATTTT
.	TRBV9	.	TRBJ2-1	CASSSPRGAQFF	TGTGCCAGCAGCTCACCCCGTGGCGCTCAATTCTTC
.	TRBV5-4	TRBD1	TRBJ2-3	CASSLGQGRDTQYF	TGTGCCAGCAGCTTAGGACAGGGTCGGGATACGCAGTATTTT
.	TRBV4-2	.	TRBJ1-1	CASSPSSAAVNTEAFF	TGTGCCAGCAGCCCCAGTTCGGCAGCTGTGAACACTGAAGCTTTCTTT
few	TRBV15	.	TRBJ2-1	CATSRRVNNEQFF	TGTGCCACCAGCAGAAGAGTGAACAATGAGCAGTTCTTC
.	TRBV19	.	TRBJ2-1	CASSSGFGGISGEQFF	TGTGCCAGTAGCTCAGGGTTTGGGGGTATTTCTGGTGAGCAGTTCTTC